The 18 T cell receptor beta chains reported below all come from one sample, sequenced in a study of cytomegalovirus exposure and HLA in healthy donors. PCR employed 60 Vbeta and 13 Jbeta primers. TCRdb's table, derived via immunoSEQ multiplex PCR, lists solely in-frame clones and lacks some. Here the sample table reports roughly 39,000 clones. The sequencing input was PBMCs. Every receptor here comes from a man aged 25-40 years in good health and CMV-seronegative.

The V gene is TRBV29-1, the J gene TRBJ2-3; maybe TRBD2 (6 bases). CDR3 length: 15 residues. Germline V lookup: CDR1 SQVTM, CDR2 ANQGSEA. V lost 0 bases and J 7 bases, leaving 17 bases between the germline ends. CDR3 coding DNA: TGCAGCGTTGAAGATGGGACTTCCGCCGTGAATACGCAGTATTTT. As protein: CSVEDGTSAVNTQYF.

Here the CDR3 DNA reads TGTGCCAGCTCACTCCTAGCGGACAATGAGCAGTTCTTC. Amino acids: CASSLLADNEQFF. V gene TRBV18 combines with J gene TRBJ2-1, with 7 nucleotides matching TRBD2. CDR3 length equals 13 residues. Germline CDR1 is KGHSH and CDR2 is LQKENI. Trimming removed 4 bases from V and 5 bases from J; junction bases left unmatched: 2.

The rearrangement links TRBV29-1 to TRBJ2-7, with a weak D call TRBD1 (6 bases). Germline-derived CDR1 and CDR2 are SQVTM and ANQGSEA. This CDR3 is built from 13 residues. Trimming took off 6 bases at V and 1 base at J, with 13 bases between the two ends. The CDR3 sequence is CSVPGQSSYEQYF. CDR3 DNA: TGCAGCGTCCCAGGACAGTCTTCCTACGAGCAGTACTTC.

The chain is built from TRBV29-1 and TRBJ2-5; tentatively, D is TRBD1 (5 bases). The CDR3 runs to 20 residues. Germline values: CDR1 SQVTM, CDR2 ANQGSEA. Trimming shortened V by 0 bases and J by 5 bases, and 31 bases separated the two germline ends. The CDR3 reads CSVEDPPLDYRTPLGETQYF. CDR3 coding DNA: TGCAGCGTTGAAGATCCCCCACTTGATTACCGGACACCCCTCGGGGAGACCCAGTACTTC.

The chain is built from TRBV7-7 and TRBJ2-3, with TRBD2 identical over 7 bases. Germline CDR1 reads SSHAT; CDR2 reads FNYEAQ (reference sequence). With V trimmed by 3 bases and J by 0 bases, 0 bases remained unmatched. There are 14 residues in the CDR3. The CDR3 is CASSLGLSTDTQYF. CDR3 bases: TGTGCCAGCAGCTTGGGACTAAGCACAGATACGCAGTATTTT. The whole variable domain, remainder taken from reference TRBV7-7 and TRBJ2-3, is GAGVSQSPRYKVTKRGQDVTLRCDPISSHATLYWYQQALGQGPEFLTYFNYEAQPDKSGLPSDRFSAERPEGSISTLTIQRTEQRDSAMYRCASSLGLSTDTQYFGPGTRLTVL.

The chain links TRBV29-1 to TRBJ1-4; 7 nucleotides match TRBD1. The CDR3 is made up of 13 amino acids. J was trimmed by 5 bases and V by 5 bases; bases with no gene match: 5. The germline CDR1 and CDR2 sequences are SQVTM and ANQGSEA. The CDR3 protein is CSVLGTANEKLFF. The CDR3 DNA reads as TGCAGCGTTTTGGGGACAGCGAATGAAAAACTGTTTTTT.

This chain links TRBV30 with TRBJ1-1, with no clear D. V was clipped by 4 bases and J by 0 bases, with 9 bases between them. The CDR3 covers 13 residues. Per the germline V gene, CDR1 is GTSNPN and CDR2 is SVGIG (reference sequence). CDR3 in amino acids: CAWKSYMNTEAFF. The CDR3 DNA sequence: TGTGCCTGGAAGTCATACATGAACACTGAAGCTTTCTTT.

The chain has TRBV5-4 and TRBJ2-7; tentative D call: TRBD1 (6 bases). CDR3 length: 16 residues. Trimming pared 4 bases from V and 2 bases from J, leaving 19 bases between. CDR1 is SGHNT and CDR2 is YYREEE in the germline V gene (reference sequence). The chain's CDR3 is CASSARAGQTTYEQYF. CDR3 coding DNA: TGTGCCAGCAGCGCCCGAGCTGGACAGACAACCTACGAGCAGTACTTC.

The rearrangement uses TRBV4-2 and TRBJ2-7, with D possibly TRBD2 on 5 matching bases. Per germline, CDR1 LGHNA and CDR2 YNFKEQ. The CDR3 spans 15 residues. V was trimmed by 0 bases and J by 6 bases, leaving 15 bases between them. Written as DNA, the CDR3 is TGTGCCAGCAGCCAAGACGGCAACTTGGCGGGCGAGCAGTACTTC. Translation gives CASSQDGNLAGEQYF.

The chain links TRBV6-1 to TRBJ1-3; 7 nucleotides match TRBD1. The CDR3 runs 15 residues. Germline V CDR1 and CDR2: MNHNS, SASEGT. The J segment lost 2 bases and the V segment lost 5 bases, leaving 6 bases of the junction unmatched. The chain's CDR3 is CASSLDRVPGNTIYF. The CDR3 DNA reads TGTGCCAGCAGTTTAGACAGGGTCCCTGGAAACACCATATATTTT.

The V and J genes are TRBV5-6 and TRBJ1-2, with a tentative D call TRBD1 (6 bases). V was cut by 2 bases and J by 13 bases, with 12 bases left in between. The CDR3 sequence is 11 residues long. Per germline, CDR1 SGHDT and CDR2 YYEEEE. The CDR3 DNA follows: TGTGCCAGCAGCTTAGGGGACAAAGTCACCTTC. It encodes CASSLGDKVTF.

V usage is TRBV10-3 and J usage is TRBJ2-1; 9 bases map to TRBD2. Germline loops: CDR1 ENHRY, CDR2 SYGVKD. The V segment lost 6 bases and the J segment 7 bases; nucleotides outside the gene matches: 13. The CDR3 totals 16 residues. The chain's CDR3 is CAIRVPGLARENEQFF. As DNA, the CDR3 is TGTGCCATCAGAGTCCCGGGACTAGCTCGCGAGAATGAGCAGTTCTTC.

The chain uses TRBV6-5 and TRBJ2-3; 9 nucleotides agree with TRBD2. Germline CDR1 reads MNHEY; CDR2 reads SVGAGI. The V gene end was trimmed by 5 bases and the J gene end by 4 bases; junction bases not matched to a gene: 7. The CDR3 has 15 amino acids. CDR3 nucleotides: TGTGCCAGCAGTCCCCTAAGCGGGGGGCCAGATACGCAGTATTTT. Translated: CASSPLSGGPDTQYF.

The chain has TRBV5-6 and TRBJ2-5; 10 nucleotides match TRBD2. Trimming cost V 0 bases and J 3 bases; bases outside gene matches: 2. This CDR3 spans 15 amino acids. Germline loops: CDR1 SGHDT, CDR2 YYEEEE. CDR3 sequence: CASSLGLAGEETQYF. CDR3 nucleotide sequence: TGTGCCAGCAGCTTGGGGCTAGCGGGGGAAGAGACCCAGTACTTC.

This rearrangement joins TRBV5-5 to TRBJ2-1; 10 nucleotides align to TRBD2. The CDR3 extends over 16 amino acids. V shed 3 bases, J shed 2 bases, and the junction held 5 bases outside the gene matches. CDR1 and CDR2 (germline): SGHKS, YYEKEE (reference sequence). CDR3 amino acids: CASSWPLAGAYNEQFF. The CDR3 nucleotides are TGTGCCAGCAGCTGGCCTCTAGCGGGAGCCTACAATGAGCAGTTCTTC.

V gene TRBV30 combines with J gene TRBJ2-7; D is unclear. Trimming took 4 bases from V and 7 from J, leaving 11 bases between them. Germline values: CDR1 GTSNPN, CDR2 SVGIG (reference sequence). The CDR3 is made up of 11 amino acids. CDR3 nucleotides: TGTGCCTGGAAGCAAGGAGTGGAGCAGTACTTC. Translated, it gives CAWKQGVEQYF.

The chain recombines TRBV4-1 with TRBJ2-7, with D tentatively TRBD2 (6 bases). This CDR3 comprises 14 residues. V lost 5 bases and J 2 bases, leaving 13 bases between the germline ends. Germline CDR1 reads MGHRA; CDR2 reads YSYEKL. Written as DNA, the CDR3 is TGCGCCAGCAGCTGGCGGGACGGACCCTACGAGCAGTACTTC. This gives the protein CASSWRDGPYEQYF.

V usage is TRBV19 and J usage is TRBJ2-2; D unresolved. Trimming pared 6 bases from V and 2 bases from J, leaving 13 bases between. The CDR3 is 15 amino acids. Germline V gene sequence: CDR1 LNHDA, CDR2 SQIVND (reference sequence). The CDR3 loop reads CASRAGSTNTGELFF. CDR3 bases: TGTGCCAGTAGGGCCGGGTCTACTAACACCGGGGAGCTGTTTTTT.